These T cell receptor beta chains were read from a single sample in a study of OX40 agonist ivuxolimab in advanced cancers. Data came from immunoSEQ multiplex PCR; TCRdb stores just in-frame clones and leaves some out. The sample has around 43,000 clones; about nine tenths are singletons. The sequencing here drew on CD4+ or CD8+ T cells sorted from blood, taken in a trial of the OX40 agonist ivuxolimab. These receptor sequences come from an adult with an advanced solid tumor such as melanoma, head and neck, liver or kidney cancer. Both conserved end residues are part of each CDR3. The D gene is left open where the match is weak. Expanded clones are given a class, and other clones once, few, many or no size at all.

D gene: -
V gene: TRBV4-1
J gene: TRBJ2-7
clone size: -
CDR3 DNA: TGCGCCAGCAGCCAAGATCCGAGGAGGGGCAGGTACGAGCAGTACTTC
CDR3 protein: CASSQDPRRGRYEQYF

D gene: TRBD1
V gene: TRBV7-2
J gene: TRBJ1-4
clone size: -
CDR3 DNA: TGTGCCAGCAGCTTATTACAGGGGGCTGATAATGAAAAACTGTTTTTT
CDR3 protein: CASSLLQGADNEKLFF

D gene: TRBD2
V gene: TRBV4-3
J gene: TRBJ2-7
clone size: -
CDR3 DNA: TGCGCCAGCAGCCTCGAGCGGGGCTACGGGCAGTACTTC
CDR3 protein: CASSLERGYGQYF

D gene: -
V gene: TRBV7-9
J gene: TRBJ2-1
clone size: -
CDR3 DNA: TGTGCCAGCAGCTTACCCCGGAAGGGCTCGGTTTACAATGAGCAGTTCTTC
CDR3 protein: CASSLPRKGSVYNEQFF

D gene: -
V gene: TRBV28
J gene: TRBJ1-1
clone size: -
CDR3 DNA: TGTGCCAGCAGCTGGAGGTGGTCGACTGAAGCTTTCTTT
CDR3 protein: CASSWRWSTEAFF

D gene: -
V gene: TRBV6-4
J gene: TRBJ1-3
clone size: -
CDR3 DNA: TGTGCCAGCAGTGACTCGGGACACTCGTCCTCTGGAAACACCATATATTTT
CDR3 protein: CASSDSGHSSSGNTIYF

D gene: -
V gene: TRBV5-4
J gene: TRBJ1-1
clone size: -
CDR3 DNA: TGTGCCAGCAGCTTAGACGGACCCCTACCGTGGGCTTTCTTT
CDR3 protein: CASSLDGPLPWAFF

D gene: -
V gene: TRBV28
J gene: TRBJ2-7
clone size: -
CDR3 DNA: TGTGCCAGCAGTTTTGCTACCGAAGGACAGATTACATACGAGCAGTACTTC
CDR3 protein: CASSFATEGQITYEQYF

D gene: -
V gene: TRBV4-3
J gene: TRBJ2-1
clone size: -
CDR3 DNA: TGCGCCAGCAGCCAAGGGGCGGGAACTCCCGTTAAAAAATTCTTC
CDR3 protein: CASSQGAGTPVKKFF

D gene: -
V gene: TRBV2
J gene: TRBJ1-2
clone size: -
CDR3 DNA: TGTGCCAGCCAGGGGCAGACCGATGGCTACACCTTC
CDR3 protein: CASQGQTDGYTF

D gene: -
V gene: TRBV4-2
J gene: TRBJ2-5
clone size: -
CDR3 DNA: TGTGCCAGCAGCCCCTACGGAGAGGGGGAGGGTCCAGAGACCCAGTACTTC
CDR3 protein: CASSPYGEGEGPETQYF

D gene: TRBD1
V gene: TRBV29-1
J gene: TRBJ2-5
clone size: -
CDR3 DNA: TGCAGCGTTGAAGTGGTGGGATACAGGGGGTACCAAGAGACCCAGTACTTC
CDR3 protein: CSVEVVGYRGYQETQYF

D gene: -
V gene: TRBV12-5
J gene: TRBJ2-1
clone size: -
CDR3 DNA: TGTGCTAGTGGTTTTCTGTCAGGGCTTGGAGATGAGCAGTTCTTC
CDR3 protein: CASGFLSGLGDEQFF

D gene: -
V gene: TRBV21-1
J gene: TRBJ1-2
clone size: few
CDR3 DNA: TGTGCCAGCAGCAAAGGGCTTCGGCAGGCACGCATATATGGCTACACCTTC
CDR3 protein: CASSKGLRQARIYGYTF

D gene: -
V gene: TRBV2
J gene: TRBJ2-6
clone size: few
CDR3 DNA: TGTGCCTCCGAGGGTTTACGGGTTCTGGGGGCCAACGTCCTGACTTTC
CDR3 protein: CASEGLRVLGANVLTF

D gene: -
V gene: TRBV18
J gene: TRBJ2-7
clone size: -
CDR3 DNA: TGTGCCAGCTCATCGGACGGCCACTACGAGCAGTACTTC
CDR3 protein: CASSSDGHYEQYF

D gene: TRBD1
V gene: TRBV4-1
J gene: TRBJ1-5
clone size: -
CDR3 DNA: TGCGCCAGCAGCCTGGGACAGGGGGCGAATCAGCCCCAGCATTTT
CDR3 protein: CASSLGQGANQPQHF

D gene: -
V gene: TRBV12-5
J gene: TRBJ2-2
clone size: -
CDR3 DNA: TGTGCTAGTGGCTCCAATTTGAACACCGGGGAGCTGTTTTTT
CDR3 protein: CASGSNLNTGELFF

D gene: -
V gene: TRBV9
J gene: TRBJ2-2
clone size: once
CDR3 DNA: TGTGCCAGCAGCGTAGATGACAACACCGGGGAGCTGTTTTTT
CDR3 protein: CASSVDDNTGELFF

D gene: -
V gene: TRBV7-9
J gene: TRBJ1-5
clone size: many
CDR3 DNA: TGTGCCAGCAGCTTCTTTCAGTCGGGGTTCAATCAGCCCCAGCATTTT
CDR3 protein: CASSFFQSGFNQPQHF

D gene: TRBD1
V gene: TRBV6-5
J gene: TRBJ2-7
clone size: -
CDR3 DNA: TGTGCCAGCACCACGACAGGGGACGAGCAGCACTTC
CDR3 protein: CASTTTGDEQHF

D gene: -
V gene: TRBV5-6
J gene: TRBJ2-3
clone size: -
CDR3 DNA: TGTGCCAGCAGCTTGGCGCAGGGTTGGGCAGATACGCAGTATTTT
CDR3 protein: CASSLAQGWADTQYF

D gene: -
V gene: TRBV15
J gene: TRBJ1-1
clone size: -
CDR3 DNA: TGTGCCACCGAAGGTCGAGGCACTGAAGCTTTCTTT
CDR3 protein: CATEGRGTEAFF

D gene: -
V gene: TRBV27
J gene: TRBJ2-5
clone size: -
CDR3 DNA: TGTGCCAGCAGTTTAACGGCGGGAGAGACCCAGTACTTC
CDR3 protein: CASSLTAGETQYF

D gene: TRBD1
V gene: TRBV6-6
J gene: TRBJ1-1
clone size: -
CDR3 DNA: TGTGCCAGCAGTCAGACAGGGTCTACTGAAGCTTTCTTT
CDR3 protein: CASSQTGSTEAFF

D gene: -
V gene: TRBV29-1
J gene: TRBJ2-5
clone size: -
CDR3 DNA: TGCAGCGTTGATCCCGAGGGCAGGGGCGGGGAGACCCAGTACTTC
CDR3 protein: CSVDPEGRGGETQYF

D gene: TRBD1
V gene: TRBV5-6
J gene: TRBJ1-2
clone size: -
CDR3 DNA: TGTGCCAGCAGCCGGGACAGGGCTTATGGCTACACCTTC
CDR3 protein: CASSRDRAYGYTF

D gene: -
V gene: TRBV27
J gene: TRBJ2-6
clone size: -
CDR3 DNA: TGTGCCAGCTCCTTAGGGTTCGAAGGGGCCAACGTCCTGACCTTC
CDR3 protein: CASSLGFEGANVLTF

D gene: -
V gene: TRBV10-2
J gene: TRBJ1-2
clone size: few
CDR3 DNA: TGCGCCAGCAGTGAGATCTGGGGGCGCGCCGGGAACTATGGCTACACCTTC
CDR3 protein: CASSEIWGRAGNYGYTF

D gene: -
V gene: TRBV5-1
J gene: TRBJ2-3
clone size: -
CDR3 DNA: TGCGCCAGCAGCTTCACAGATACGCAGTATTTT
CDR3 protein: CASSFTDTQYF

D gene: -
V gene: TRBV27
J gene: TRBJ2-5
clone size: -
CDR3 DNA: TGTGCCAGCAGTTTTCTGCCAGGAGGTTCGGAGGAGACCCAGTACTTC
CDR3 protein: CASSFLPGGSEETQYF

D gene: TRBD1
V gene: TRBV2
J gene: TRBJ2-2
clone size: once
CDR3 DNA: TGTGCCAGCAGTGAAGGCGGGACAGGGTGGAACACCGGGGAGCTGTTTTTT
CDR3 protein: CASSEGGTGWNTGELFF

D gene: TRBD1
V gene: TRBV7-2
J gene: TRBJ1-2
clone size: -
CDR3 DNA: TGTGCCAGCAGCGCGACAGGGGCGGACTATGGCTACACCTTC
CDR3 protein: CASSATGADYGYTF

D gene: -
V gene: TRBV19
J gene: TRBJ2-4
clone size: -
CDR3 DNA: TGTGCCAGTAGTTACGGGGGTTGGGGAAACATTCAGTACTTC
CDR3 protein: CASSYGGWGNIQYF

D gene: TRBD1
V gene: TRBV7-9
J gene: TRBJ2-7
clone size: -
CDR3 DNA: TGTGCCAGCAGCCTAACAGGGGGGAGAGGGTACGAGCAGTACTTC
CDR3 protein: CASSLTGGRGYEQYF

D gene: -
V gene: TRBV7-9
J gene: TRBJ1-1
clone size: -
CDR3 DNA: TGTGCCAGCAGCTTATTGGGTCTATCTGAAGCTTTCTTT
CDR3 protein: CASSLLGLSEAFF

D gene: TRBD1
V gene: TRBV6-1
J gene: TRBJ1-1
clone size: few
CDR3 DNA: TGTGCCAGCAGGGTCGACAGGGTAACTGAAGCTTTCTTT
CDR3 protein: CASRVDRVTEAFF

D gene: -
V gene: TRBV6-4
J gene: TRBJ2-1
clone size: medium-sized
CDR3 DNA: TGTGCCAGCAGTGCGGGGTCCTACAATGAGCAGTTCTTC
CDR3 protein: CASSAGSYNEQFF

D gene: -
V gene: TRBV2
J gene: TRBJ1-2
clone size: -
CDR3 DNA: TGTGCCAGCAACGGTTTGGACGGAGCTAACTATGGCTACACCTTC
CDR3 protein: CASNGLDGANYGYTF

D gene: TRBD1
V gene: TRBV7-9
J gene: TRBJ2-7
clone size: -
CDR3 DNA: TGTGCCAGCAGCTTAGCGCAAAGTGGGACAGGGTCCTACGAGCAGTACTTC
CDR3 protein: CASSLAQSGTGSYEQYF

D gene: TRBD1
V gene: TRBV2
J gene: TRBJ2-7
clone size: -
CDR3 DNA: TGTGCCAGCAGTGATGCGGGACAGGGGGTCTACGAGCAGTACTTC
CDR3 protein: CASSDAGQGVYEQYF

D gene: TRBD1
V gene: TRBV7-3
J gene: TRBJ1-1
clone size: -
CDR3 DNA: TGTGCCAGCAGCCTCGTCCGACAGGGCAAGAACACTGAAGCTTTCTTT
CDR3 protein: CASSLVRQGKNTEAFF

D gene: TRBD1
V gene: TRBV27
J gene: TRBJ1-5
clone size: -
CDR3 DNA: TGTGCCAGCGCTCCACAGGGGGATAATCAACCCCAGCATTTT
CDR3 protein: CASAPQGDNQPQHF

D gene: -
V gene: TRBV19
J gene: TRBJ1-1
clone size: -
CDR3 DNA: TGTGCCAGTAGTATAGACCTAGCCACTGAAGCTTTCTTT
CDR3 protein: CASSIDLATEAFF

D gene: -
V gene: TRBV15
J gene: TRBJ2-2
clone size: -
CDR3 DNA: TGTGCCACCAGCTTAACGGCAACCGGGGAGCTGTTTTTT
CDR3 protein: CATSLTATGELFF

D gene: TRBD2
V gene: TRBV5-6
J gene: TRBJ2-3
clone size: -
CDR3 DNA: TGTGCCAGCAGCCCACGAGCGGGGCCATCAACCCCAACCGAGACGCAGTATTTT
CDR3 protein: CASSPRAGPSTPTETQYF

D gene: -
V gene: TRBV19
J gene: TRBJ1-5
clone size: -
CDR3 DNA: TGTGCCAGTAGTGCCCGGGGCGGGAGGTATAGCAATCAGCCCCAGCATTTT
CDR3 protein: CASSARGGRYSNQPQHF

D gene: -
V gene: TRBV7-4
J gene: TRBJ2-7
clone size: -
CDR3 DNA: TGTGCCAGCAGCTGCCGGGAGACTTACTTC
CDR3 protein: CASSCRETYF

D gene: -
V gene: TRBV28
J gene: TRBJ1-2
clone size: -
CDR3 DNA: TGTGCCAGCAGTTTAGGGGTAGGAATCTTCTATGGCTACACCTTC
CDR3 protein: CASSLGVGIFYGYTF

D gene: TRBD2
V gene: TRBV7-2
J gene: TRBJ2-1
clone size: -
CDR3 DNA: TGTGCCAGCAGCCCACGGACTAGCGGGAGCAATGAGCAGTTCTTC
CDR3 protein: CASSPRTSGSNEQFF